Following are 22 T cell receptor beta chains from one sample sequenced in a study of cytomegalovirus exposure and HLA in healthy donors. PCR primers comprised 60 Vbeta and 13 Jbeta primers. Sequencing was performed with immunoSEQ multiplex PCR; in TCRdb, only in-frame clones are kept and a portion is missing. The data show more than 75,000 clones, around 76% seen once. Sequencing was done on a sample of PBMCs. Receptor source: a woman in her forties or fifties in good health and CMV-seropositive.

The rearrangement uses TRBV6-1 and TRBJ1-2; 7 bases match TRBD1. Germline CDR1 reads MNHNS; CDR2 reads SASEGT. Unmatched junction bases numbered 11, after V lost 6 bases and J lost 7 bases. The CDR3 is made up of 14 amino acids. Here the CDR3 DNA reads TGTGCCAGCAGCGACATTACAGGGGTTCGTGGCTACACCTTC. It translates to CASSDITGVRGYTF.

The chain carries TRBV7-2 and TRBJ2-7; TRBD1 aligns across 9 bases. The CDR3 is 15 residues long. The V gene end was trimmed by 4 bases and the J gene end by 1 base; junction bases not matched to a gene: 5. Germline-derived CDR1 and CDR2 are SGHTA and FQGNSA. The CDR3 reads CASSSRQGGSYEQYF. CDR3 DNA sequence: TGTGCCAGCAGCTCAAGACAGGGGGGGTCCTACGAGCAGTACTTC.

The chain carries TRBV7-8 and TRBJ1-3; TRBD1 might be the D (5 bases). CDR3 length equals 16 residues. Per the germline V gene, CDR1 is SGHVS and CDR2 is FQNEAQ. Trimming took 3 bases from V and 4 from J, leaving 16 bases between them. The CDR3 sequence: CASSLTERGLGNTIYF. The DNA for the CDR3 is TGTGCCAGCAGCTTGACTGAGAGGGGACTAGGAAACACCATATATTTT.

The V call is TRBV28, the J call TRBJ1-6; D possibly corresponds to TRBD1 (5 bases). V lost 3 bases and J lost 9, with 9 bases in between. The CDR3 totals 13 residues. CDR1 and CDR2 from the germline V gene are MDHEN and SYDVKM. CDR3 amino acids: CASSLQGGSPLHF. The CDR3 DNA is TGTGCCAGCAGTTTGCAGGGAGGTTCACCCCTCCACTTT.

The chain has TRBV30 and TRBJ2-2; D perhaps matches TRBD2 (7 bases). Germline V gene data show CDR1 as GTSNPN and CDR2 as SVGIG (reference sequence). There are 14 residues in the CDR3. Trimming pared 2 bases from V and 6 bases from J, leaving 13 bases between. The CDR3 bases are TGTGCCTGGAGTAGGGGGGGCGGCGCCGGGGAGCTGTTTTTT. Translating gives CAWSRGGGAGELFF.

V gene TRBV7-9 combines with J gene TRBJ1-1, with 10 bases lining up with TRBD1. V lost 4 bases, J lost 7 bases, and 9 bases stayed unmatched. The CDR3 runs to 15 residues. The germline gives CDR1 SEHNR, CDR2 FQNEAQ (reference sequence). The DNA for the CDR3 is TGTGCCAGCAGCTCTTACCGGGACAGGGGAAGTGAAGCTTTCTTT. Translation: CASSSYRDRGSEAFF.

The chain uses TRBV4-2 and TRBJ1-1; maybe TRBD1 (5 bases). CDR1 is LGHNA, CDR2 YNFKEQ, per germline. The CDR3 consists of 19 residues. Trimming pared 4 bases from V and 0 bases from J, leaving 24 bases between. Here the CDR3 DNA reads TGTGCCAGCAGCCGGGTGGGGGGTCGAAGAGTGACTATGAACACTGAAGCTTTCTTT. Its translation: CASSRVGGRRVTMNTEAFF.

In nucleotides, the CDR3 is TGTGCCAGCAGCGTTAGCGGGAGCTCCTACAATGAGCAGTTCTTC. Amino acid sequence: CASSVSGSSYNEQFF. The chain combines TRBV11-2 with TRBJ2-1; 9 nucleotides agree with TRBD2. In germline, CDR1 is SGHAT, CDR2 FQNNGV. V gave up 5 bases and J gave up 0 bases; unmatched junction bases: 2. The CDR3 sequence is 15 residues long.

This chain links TRBV6-5 with TRBJ1-5; 9 positions match TRBD1. Germline lookup yields CDR1 MNHEY and CDR2 SVGAGI. V was pared by 2 bases and J by 4 bases, with 6 bases of the junction left unmatched. The CDR3 spans 16 residues. CDR3 coding DNA: TGTGCCAGCAGTTACACAAAAGGGACAGGGAATCAGCCCCAGCATTTT. Amino acid sequence: CASSYTKGTGNQPQHF.

The table lists this clone with a count of one. The chain uses TRBV28 and TRBJ1-2, with D unclear. V was pared by 1 base and J by 8 bases, with 8 bases between. Germline V lookup: CDR1 MDHEN, CDR2 SYDVKM. The CDR3 is 12 amino acids. CDR3: CASSLLGEGYTF. CDR3 bases: TGTGCCAGCAGTTTATTGGGAGAAGGCTACACCTTC.

The genes are TRBV11-3 and TRBJ2-7; 10 bases map to TRBD1. The trim removed 2 bases at V and 2 bases at J, leaving 6 bases unmatched. Germline loops: CDR1 SGHNT, CDR2 YENEEA. The CDR3 contains 16 residues. CDR3 nucleotides: TGTGCCAGCAGCTTATTCGCCGGGACAGGGGCCTACGAGCAGTACTTC. This sequence encodes CASSLFAGTGAYEQYF.

The chain recombines TRBV30 with TRBJ1-1, with TRBD1 as a possible D gene (5 bases). The V and J ends lost 4 bases and 3 bases respectively, with 9 bases between them. The germline V gene has CDR1 GTSNPN and CDR2 SVGIG (reference sequence). The CDR3 is 12 amino acids. As DNA, the CDR3 is TGTGCCTGGACAGGGAGGCACACTGAAGCTTTCTTT. Its translation is CAWTGRHTEAFF.

The rearrangement links TRBV29-1 to TRBJ2-7, with 8 nucleotides matching TRBD1. V gave up 7 bases and J gave up 0 bases; unmatched junction bases: 5. The CDR3 totals 13 residues. Germline CDR1 is SQVTM and CDR2 is ANQGSEA. In nucleotides, the CDR3 is TGCAGCGGTACAGGGGGTAGCTCCTACGAGCAGTACTTC. It codes for CSGTGGSSYEQYF.

The gene calls are TRBV19 and TRBJ1-1, with D maybe TRBD1 (5 bases). CDR1 and CDR2 from the germline V gene are LNHDA and SQIVND (reference sequence). The CDR3 totals 14 residues. V gave up 4 bases and J gave up 1 base, with 10 bases separating them. CDR3 sequence reads: CASSKQESNTEAFF. Here the CDR3 DNA reads TGTGCCAGTAGTAAACAGGAATCGAACACTGAAGCTTTCTTT.

This clone was observed a handful of times. The genes are TRBV6-5 and TRBJ2-1; no firm D call. The CDR3 has 12 residues. Germline CDR1 MNHEY, CDR2 SVGAGI. V dropped 9 bases and J dropped 6 bases, with 12 bases sitting between them. In DNA form, the CDR3 reads TGTGCCAGACCACCCCCGGGCAATGAGCAGTTCTTC. Translating it yields CARPPPGNEQFF.

The chain carries TRBV5-1 and TRBJ2-3, with unresolved D. V was cut by 7 bases and J by 0 bases, with 12 bases left in between. CDR1 SGHRS and CDR2 YFSETQ come from the germline V gene. This CDR3 is 14 amino acids long. CDR3 residues: CASPPLGSTDTQYF. In DNA form, the CDR3 reads TGCGCCAGCCCCCCCCTCGGGAGCACAGATACGCAGTATTTT.

CDR3 region: CSVGASYEQYF. The DNA of the CDR3 is TGCAGCGTAGGGGCTTCCTACGAGCAGTACTTC. J is TRBJ2-7 and V is TRBV29-1; D possibly corresponds to TRBD1 (5 bases). V was clipped by 6 bases and J by 1 base, with 7 bases between them. Per the germline V gene, CDR1 is SQVTM and CDR2 is ANQGSEA. The CDR3 has 11 amino acids.

V usage is TRBV10-3 and J usage is TRBJ2-1; 12 bases fit TRBD2. The CDR3 has 18 amino acids. Germline CDR1 reads ENHRY; CDR2 reads SYGVKD. Trimming at V came to 4 bases and at J to 7 bases, leaving 14 bases not matched to a gene. The CDR3: CAISVDTSGRPWGNEQFF. CDR3 in DNA: TGTGCCATCAGTGTGGATACTAGCGGGAGGCCTTGGGGGAATGAGCAGTTCTTC.

The rearrangement joins TRBV4-2 to TRBJ1-2, with 7 bases that match TRBD1. From germline, CDR1 is LGHNA and CDR2 YNFKEQ. This CDR3 is 16 amino acids long. V lost 0 bases and J lost 1; bases outside the gene matches: 5. The CDR3 DNA reads TGTGCCAGCAGCCAAGATCCCCAGGGGGGTAACTATGGCTACACCTTC. Its protein is CASSQDPQGGNYGYTF.

This clone has only one observation. This chain links TRBV6-1 with TRBJ2-3; 10 positions agree with TRBD1. This CDR3 spans 13 amino acids. With V trimmed by 4 bases and J by 14 bases, 9 bases remained unmatched. The germline gives CDR1 MNHNS, CDR2 SASEGT. Here the CDR3 DNA reads TGTGCCAGCAGTGCGTCATTTTGGGACAGGGGGTATTTT. As protein: CASSASFWDRGYF.

V gene TRBV6-5 combines with J gene TRBJ2-1; 10 bases fit TRBD2. After removal of 5 bases from V and 8 bases from J, the junction contained 9 bases not matched to a gene. Germline CDR1 is MNHEY and CDR2 is SVGAGI. CDR3 length: 15 amino acids. The CDR3 nucleotides read TGTGCCAGCAGTCCCACCTTCACTAGCGGGGATGAGCAGTTCTTC. Residues: CASSPTFTSGDEQFF.

This clone appeared once. The rearrangement joins TRBV11-3 to TRBJ2-7, with 7 bases lining up with TRBD1. In germline, CDR1 is SGHNT, CDR2 YENEEA. This CDR3 region has 15 residues. The V gene end was trimmed by 5 bases and the J gene end by 0 bases; junction bases not matched to a gene: 7. This CDR3 reads CASSTRQGNSYEQYF. The CDR3 DNA is TGTGCCAGCAGCACCCGACAGGGCAACTCCTACGAGCAGTACTTC.